Listed here are 30 T cell receptor beta chains from one sample, sequenced in a study of T cell repertoires in cytomegalovirus infection. Their antigen targets remain unknown. Via MiXCR, TCRdb re-called the reads, giving one row per CDR3 protein. The table shows 90,000 to 110,000 distinct CDR3 sequences, with about 28% occurring only once. The sample was CD8+ T cells from cultured PBMCs, taken from culture after CMV antigen stimulation. The receptors were sampled from a human donor in good health (CMV status not recorded). Some clones in this sample may be carry-over from other donors' samples.

This chain joins TRBV19 and TRBJ1-5; no definite D call. The length of the CDR3 is 14 residues. V was clipped by 5 bases and J by 0 bases, with 8 bases between them. Germline V gives CDR1 LNHDA, CDR2 SQIVND (reference sequence). The DNA of the CDR3 is TGTGCCAGTAGTCCTTCCCTTAGCAATCAGCCCCAGCATTTT. Its translation is CASSPSLSNQPQHF.

V usage is TRBV7-8 and J usage is TRBJ2-1, with D tentatively TRBD1 or TRBD2 (5 bases each). V lost 2 bases, J lost 3 bases, and 11 bases lay in between. The CDR3 has 15 residues. Per germline, CDR1 SGHVS and CDR2 FQNEAQ. Here the CDR3 reads CASSLQGRDYNEQFF. The CDR3 DNA follows: TGTGCCAGCAGCTTACAGGGACGGGACTACAATGAGCAGTTCTTC.

This chain joins TRBV13 and TRBJ2-5, with D tentatively TRBD1 or TRBD2 (5 bases each). V lost 5 bases, J lost 5 bases, and 15 bases lay in between. CDR3 size: 14 residues. CDR1 and CDR2 from the germline V gene are PRHDT and FYEKMQ (reference sequence). CDR3 protein: CASSPGTTRETQYF. The CDR3 DNA sequence: TGTGCCAGCAGCCCGGGGACGACGCGGGAGACCCAGTACTTC.

As regards this clonotype: A much more abundant neighbour one base away suggests this may be a read error. The chain has TRBV29-1 and TRBJ2-1, with 9 bases aligning to TRBD2. The J call may be in error: the DNA end matches TRBJ2-7 better. This CDR3 region has 12 residues. CDR1 SQVTM and CDR2 ANQGSEA come from the germline V gene. CDR3: CTTASGATEQYF. Here the CDR3 DNA reads TGCACTACGGCTAGCGGGGCAACTGAGCAGTACTTC.

The V call is TRBV7-9, the J call TRBJ2-7; 10 bases fit TRBD1. This CDR3 comprises 16 residues. V gave up 6 bases and J gave up 5 bases; unmatched junction bases: 13. Germline V gives CDR1 SEHNR, CDR2 FQNEAQ (reference sequence). The CDR3 here is CASSLKPSGTGDEQYF. The CDR3 region has the DNA TGTGCCAGCAGTCTCAAACCGTCCGGGACAGGGGACGAGCAGTACTTC.

The chain uses TRBV7-2 and TRBJ1-1; possibly TRBD1 for D (5 bases). This CDR3 has 15 amino acids. The V end lost 1 base, the J end lost 5 bases, and 14 bases lay between the germline ends. Per germline, CDR1 SGHTA and CDR2 FQGNSA. The CDR3 is CASSLVGRGRTEAFF. The CDR3 nucleotides read TGTGCCAGCAGCTTAGTGGGCCGGGGGAGGACTGAAGCTTTCTTT.

The chain is built from TRBV7-6 and TRBJ2-7; the match to TRBD1 covers 8 bases. Germline V gene lookup returns CDR1 SGHVS and CDR2 FNYEAQ. CDR3 length: 15 amino acids. The junction had 8 bases not matched to a gene; V was cut back by 1 base and J by 6 bases. The CDR3 region is CASSLGPDRGLEQYF. The CDR3 coding sequence is TGTGCCAGCAGCTTAGGGCCCGACAGGGGACTCGAGCAGTACTTC.

This chain connects TRBV7-9 to TRBJ2-2; no firm D call. The germline V gene has CDR1 SEHNR and CDR2 FQNEAQ (reference sequence). The CDR3 spans 14 residues. V was pared by 5 bases and J by 3 bases, with 10 bases between. As DNA, the CDR3 is TGTGCCAGCAGCCAGACACCAGACACCGGGGAGCTGTTTTTT. Translation: CASSQTPDTGELFF.

The chain carries TRBV3-1 and TRBJ1-5; D is perhaps TRBD1 or TRBD2 (5 bases each). The J call may be incorrect, as the DNA end agrees better with TRBJ2-3. Looked up from germline, CDR1 is LGHDT and CDR2 is YNNKEL (reference sequence). The CDR3 loop spans 15 amino acids. The CDR3 loop is CASSQDLGVDQPQYF. The CDR3 bases are TGTGCCAGCAGCCAAGATTTGGGGGTGGATCAGCCCCAGTATTTT.

This clonotype showed up just once. A much larger clone is a single base away; this may be a read error. The rearrangement joins TRBV7-2 to TRBJ1-1; D gene ambiguous. This CDR3 is 12 amino acids long. Per the germline V gene, CDR1 is SGHTA and CDR2 is FQGNSA. Trimming shortened V by 2 bases and J by 9 bases, and 10 bases separated the two germline ends. This CDR3 is CASSLRWTQAFF. DNA of the CDR3: TGTGCCAGCAGCTTAAGGTGGACCCAAGCTTTCTTT. The entire variable domain, with the rest obtained from reference TRBV7-2 and TRBJ1-1, is as follows: GAGVSQSPSNKVTEKGKDVELRCDPISGHTALYWYRQSLGQGLEFLIYFQGNSAPDKSGLPSDRFSAERTGGSVSTLTIQRTQQEDSAVYLCASSLRWTQAFFGQGTRLTVV.

This clonotype was seen a few times. The gene calls are TRBV12-3 or TRBV12-4 and TRBJ2-1; 9 bases match TRBD1. Trimming took 3 bases from V and 4 from J; bases not matched to a gene: 7. The CDR3 covers 16 residues. This CDR3 reads CASSFRDRVGYNEQFF. The CDR3 nucleotides read TGTGCCAGCAGTTTTCGGGACAGGGTTGGGTACAATGAGCAGTTCTTC.

The rearrangement uses TRBV19 and TRBJ2-1, with 8 bases identical to TRBD1. Looked up from germline, CDR1 is LNHDA and CDR2 is SQIVND (reference sequence). Losses at the gene ends were 3 bases for V and 7 bases for J; bases not matched to a gene: 8. The CDR3 sequence is 15 residues long. CDR3 region: CASSIRRGHVNEQFF. The CDR3 nucleotides read TGTGCCAGTAGTATCCGCAGGGGGCATGTTAATGAGCAGTTCTTC. The full variable domain, its missing parts supplied by reference TRBV19 and TRBJ2-1, is DGGITQSPKYLFRKEGQNVTLSCEQNLNHDAMYWYRQDPGQGLRLIYYSQIVNDFQKGDIAEGYSVSREKKESFPLTVTSAQKNPTAFYLCASSIRRGHVNEQFFGPGTRLTVL.

This clonotype was seen only a few times. The chain combines TRBV12-3 or TRBV12-4 with TRBJ2-2; D is unresolved. The CDR3 is 13 residues long. Trimming shortened V by 1 base and J by 8 bases, and 8 bases separated the two germline ends. The CDR3 protein is CASSLGSPGELFF. The CDR3 nucleotides are TGTGCCAGCAGTTTAGGGTCCCCAGGGGAGCTGTTTTTT.

The chain carries TRBV12-3 or TRBV12-4 and TRBJ1-2; D is undetermined. This CDR3 has 17 residues. Between the trimmed V and J ends, which lost 2 bases and 6 bases, there was a span of 22 bases. Here the CDR3 DNA reads TGTGCCAGCAGTTTAAGTTCGCGACGGGAACCTGGGGATGGCTACACCTTC. Its protein product is CASSLSSRREPGDGYTF.

This clonotype was detected only a few times. The CDR3 nucleotides are TGTGCCAGCAGTCCCCACTCTAGCGGGGGGCCTAGTCACTCCTACAATGAGCAGTTCTTC. Protein: CASSPHSSGGPSHSYNEQFF. The V gene is TRBV28, the J gene TRBJ2-1, with 11 bases that match TRBD2. This CDR3 is built from 20 residues. V was clipped by 5 bases and J by 0 bases; unmatched bases: 15. Per germline, CDR1 MDHEN and CDR2 SYDVKM.

CDR3 amino acids: CASGGLETQYF. The CDR3 DNA reads as TGTGCCAGCGGGGGACTAGAGACCCAGTACTTC. The V call is TRBV6-1, the J call TRBJ2-5; D is possibly TRBD2 (6 bases). V was cut by 8 bases and J by 4 bases, with 8 bases left in between. The CDR3 sequence is 11 residues long. CDR1 is MNHNS and CDR2 is SASEGT in the germline V gene.

This clonotype has just a few counts. The CDR3, as DNA: TGTGCCAGCAGCTCCTTACCGAGAGGGCCTAATGAAAAACTGTTTTTT. It translates to CASSSLPRGPNEKLFF. The chain has TRBV7-9 and TRBJ1-4; D gene unclear. Trimming took 4 bases from V and 3 from J, leaving 15 bases between them. The CDR3 totals 16 residues. The V gene's germline CDR1 is SEHNR and CDR2 FQNEAQ (reference sequence).

This clonotype has at least ten counts. The V call is TRBV10-3, the J call TRBJ2-1; D gene ambiguous. The V and J ends lost 0 bases and 3 bases respectively, with 15 bases between them. CDR3 length equals 17 residues. Germline V gives CDR1 ENHRY, CDR2 SYGVKD. The CDR3 DNA reads TGTGCCATCAGTGAGTCGATGGCGGCGGACGACTACAATGAGCAGTTCTTC. This translates into CAISESMAADDYNEQFF.

The V and J genes are TRBV4-1 and TRBJ2-7, with D perhaps matching TRBD1 (6 bases). V dropped 1 base and J dropped 2 bases, with 15 bases sitting between them. In germline, CDR1 is MGHRA, CDR2 YSYEKL. This CDR3 is built from 16 residues. In DNA form, the CDR3 reads TGCGCCAGCAGCCAAGGCAAAGGACAGACCCCCTACGAGCAGTACTTC. Residues: CASSQGKGQTPYEQYF.

The V call is TRBV10-3, the J call TRBJ2-1; D may correspond to TRBD1 or TRBD2 (5 bases each). Trimming took off 7 bases at V and 1 base at J, with 11 bases between the two ends. Germline CDR1 and CDR2: ENHRY and SYGVKD. CDR3 size: 14 residues. The CDR3 sequence: CAINWGLSYNEQFF. The CDR3 nucleotides read TGTGCCATCAATTGGGGGTTGTCCTACAATGAGCAGTTCTTC.

This rearrangement joins TRBV2 to TRBJ2-5, with 10 bases that match TRBD2. This CDR3 is built from 15 residues. Germline V gene data show CDR1 as SNHLY and CDR2 as FYNNEI. V gave up 5 bases and J gave up 5 bases; unmatched junction bases: 8. Here the CDR3 reads CASSFSGGLLETQYF. CDR3 in DNA: TGTGCCAGCAGTTTTAGCGGGGGGCTTCTGGAGACCCAGTACTTC.

This clonotype was counted ten times or more. The chain has TRBV7-6 and TRBJ1-2; 9 bases line up with TRBD1. CDR1 is SGHVS and CDR2 is FNYEAQ in the germline V gene. The CDR3 length is 13 residues. Trimming at V came to 4 bases and at J to 4 bases, leaving 1 base not matched to a gene. The CDR3 sequence: CASSSGQGYGYTF. The CDR3 region has the DNA TGTGCCAGCAGCTCGGGACAGGGCTATGGCTACACCTTC.

The chain couples TRBV3-1 to TRBJ2-4; D is ambiguous. Per the germline V gene, CDR1 is LGHDT and CDR2 is YNNKEL (reference sequence). Trimming took 4 bases from V and 0 from J, leaving 7 bases between them. The CDR3 runs to 14 residues. CDR3 in amino acids: CASSLEIAKNIQYF. The CDR3 nucleotides are TGTGCCAGCAGCCTCGAGATAGCCAAAAACATTCAGTACTTC.

This clonotype appeared a few times. The chain combines TRBV5-4 with TRBJ1-2; maybe TRBD1 (5 bases). The CDR3 extends over 13 amino acids. The germline gives CDR1 SGHNT, CDR2 YYREEE (reference sequence). The V end lost 5 bases, the J end lost 7 bases, and 15 bases lay between the germline ends. Here the CDR3 reads CASRSSGTVGYTF. The CDR3 DNA sequence: TGTGCCAGCAGATCATCAGGGACGGTTGGCTACACCTTC.

Here the CDR3 reads CASSFTEGGTEAFF. Here the CDR3 DNA reads TGTGCCAGCAGTTTCACGGAAGGCGGGACTGAAGCTTTCTTT. The chain uses TRBV27 and TRBJ1-1; D unresolved. V lost 3 bases and J 5 bases, leaving 13 bases between the germline ends. This CDR3 has 14 amino acids. Germline CDR1 is MNHEY and CDR2 is SMNVEV (reference sequence).

This clonotype came up many times. The gene calls are TRBV7-6 and TRBJ1-4; D may be TRBD1 (5 bases). V was clipped by 2 bases and J by 0 bases, with 13 bases between them. CDR1 SGHVS and CDR2 FNYEAQ come from the germline V gene. This CDR3 spans 17 amino acids. This chain's CDR3 is CASSLLTATATNEKLFF. DNA of the CDR3: TGTGCCAGCAGCTTATTGACAGCGACGGCAACTAATGAAAAACTGTTTTTT.

The CDR3 sequence: CASSIPSGGTYGYTF. CDR3 DNA: TGTGCCAGTAGTATCCCCTCAGGAGGAACATATGGCTACACCTTC. The genes are TRBV19 and TRBJ1-2; D not resolved. The germline gives CDR1 LNHDA, CDR2 SQIVND (reference sequence). This CDR3 is 15 amino acids long. Trimming shortened V by 3 bases and J by 5 bases, and 16 bases separated the two germline ends.

The chain has TRBV20-1 and TRBJ2-7; possibly TRBD1 for D (5 bases). Germline CDR1 reads DFQATT; CDR2 reads SNEGSKA (reference sequence). The CDR3 is 11 amino acids. Trimming left V 1 base short and J 6 bases short, with 7 bases between. CDR3 DNA: TGCAGTGCTAGAGCAGGGTTCGAGCAGTACTTC. Its protein product is CSARAGFEQYF.

This clonotype was detected only a few times. V is TRBV7-6 and J is TRBJ2-3; TRBD2 matches at 14 bases. This CDR3 region has 18 residues. V was pared by 3 bases and J by 0 bases, with 5 bases of the junction left unmatched. Germline V lookup: CDR1 SGHVS, CDR2 FNYEAQ. CDR3 bases: TGTGCCAGCAGCTTCGGGACTAGCGGGGGACTGAGCACAGATACGCAGTATTTT. Translating gives CASSFGTSGGLSTDTQYF.

This clonotype appeared many times. The V gene is TRBV11-2, the J gene TRBJ2-1; TRBD2 matches at 7 bases. Germline loops: CDR1 SGHAT, CDR2 FQNNGV. Losses at the gene ends were 5 bases for V and 0 bases for J; bases not matched to a gene: 10. The CDR3 loop spans 17 amino acids. The CDR3 is CASSDRGVTLSYNEQFF. Here the CDR3 DNA reads TGTGCCAGCAGCGACCGGGGGGTGACCCTCTCCTACAATGAGCAGTTCTTC.